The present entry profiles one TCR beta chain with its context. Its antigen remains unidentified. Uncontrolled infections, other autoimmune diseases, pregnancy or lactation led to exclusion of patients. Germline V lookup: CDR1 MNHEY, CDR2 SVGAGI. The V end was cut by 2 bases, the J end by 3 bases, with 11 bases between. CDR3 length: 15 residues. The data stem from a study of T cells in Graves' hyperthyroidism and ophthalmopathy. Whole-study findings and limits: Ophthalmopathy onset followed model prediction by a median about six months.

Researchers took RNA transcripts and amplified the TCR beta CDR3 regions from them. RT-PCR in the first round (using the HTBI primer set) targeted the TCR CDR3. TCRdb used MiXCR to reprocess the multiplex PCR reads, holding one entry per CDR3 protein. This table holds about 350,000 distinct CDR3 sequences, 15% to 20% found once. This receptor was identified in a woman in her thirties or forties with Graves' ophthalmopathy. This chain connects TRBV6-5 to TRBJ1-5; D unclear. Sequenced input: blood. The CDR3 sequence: CASSYRGEVNQPQHF. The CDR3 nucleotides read TGTGCCAGCAGTTACCGGGGAGAGGTCAATCAGCCCCAGCATTTT.